The clone carrying this T cell receptor beta chain was seen only once. What it binds is unknown. The time point was: cycle 4 day 1 (C4D1), after 5 to 7 weeks of nivolumab. Relapse after autologous stem cell transplantation occurred in every patient, and brentuximab vedotin exposure varied. Thawed PBMCs were subjected to magnetic negative selection, which yielded isolated CD8+ T cells. Best responses included complete response and partial response; otherwise, the best response was progressive disease. V was shortened by 1 base and J by 2 bases, with 10 bases between the two germline ends. This CDR3 region has 15 residues. Per germline, CDR1 SGHDN and CDR2 FVKESK. The data originate from a study of PD-1 blockade in classical Hodgkin lymphoma. General observations from the study: It was reported that newly diagnosed patients had less baseline TCR diversity than healthy donors. TCR diversity rose significantly by C4D1 in CD4+ but not CD8+ cells. For complete responders, baseline diversity was comparable to that of newly diagnosed patients.

The method was immunoSEQ multiplex PCR; TCRdb's version includes in-frame clones alone and lacks a portion of them. This table holds about 20,000 clones, 88% found once. This receptor was identified in a human donor with classical Hodgkin lymphoma. V and J are TRBV14 and TRBJ2-3; D is perhaps TRBD2 (5 bases). Sequences were derived from CD8+ T cells from blood, sampled before the fourth cycle of nivolumab. The CDR3 spells CASSQGGLTTDTQYF. The DNA for the CDR3 is TGTGCCAGCAGCCAAGGAGGACTTACCACAGATACGCAGTATTTT.